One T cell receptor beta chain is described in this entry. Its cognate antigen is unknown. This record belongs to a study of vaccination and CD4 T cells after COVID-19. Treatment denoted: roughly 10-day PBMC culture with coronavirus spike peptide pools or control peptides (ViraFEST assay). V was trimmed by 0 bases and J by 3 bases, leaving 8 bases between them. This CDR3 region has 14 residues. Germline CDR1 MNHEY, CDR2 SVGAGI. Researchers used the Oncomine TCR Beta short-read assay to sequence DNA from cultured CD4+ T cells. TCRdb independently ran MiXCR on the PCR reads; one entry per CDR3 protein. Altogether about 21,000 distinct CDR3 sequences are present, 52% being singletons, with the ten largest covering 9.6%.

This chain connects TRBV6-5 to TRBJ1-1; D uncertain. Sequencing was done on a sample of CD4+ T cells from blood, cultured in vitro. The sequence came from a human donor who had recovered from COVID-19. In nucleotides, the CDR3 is TGTGCCAGCAGTTACTCGATGGTTCACACTGAAGCTTTCTTT. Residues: CASSYSMVHTEAFF.